Sequencing of this T cell receptor (beta chain) was carried out in a study of cytomegalovirus exposure and HLA in healthy donors (dated by TCRdb to about 2017). For the study in its entirety: An earlier analysis of roughly 610 of the donors reported 276 Gb of sequence data and 117 million unique TCR beta sequences obtained from 180 million or so T cells. An early release that covered about 600 HLA-typed donors contained around 330 gigabases of sequencing data and around 80 million unique TCR sequences. Of the roughly 390 genotyped donors, roughly 76% were placed in the genetic ancestry cluster associated with self-reported Caucasian donors. The study aimed to test whether cataloging public T cell receptors could reveal signatures of past pathogen exposure. The T cell repertoires of 550 to 850 subjects were profiled by immunosequencing and related to cytomegalovirus serostatus. Along with the approximately 650-subject first cohort, a separate validation cohort of over a hundred different subjects was used. The study combined high-throughput TCR immunosequencing, statistical association of individual TCRs with disease status, and machine learning to predict cytomegalovirus infection status. A later analysis re-analyzed previously published TCR beta repertoires from approximately 700 donors and added high-resolution HLA genotyping to study TCR occurrence patterns. In the later analysis, no new phenotypic data were used to find candidate immune exposures; instead, reliance was placed on TCR beta sequences and their occurrence across donors. An earlier analysis of approximately 500 of the donors applied high-throughput TCR beta sequencing to assess whether each TCR beta V gene segment acted as functional or pseudogenic. Donor age, sex, ethnicity and CMV serostatus were compiled together with the repertoire data. In a later genetic analysis, genome-wide SNP genotypes for about three fifths of the roughly 670 donors were used, and that subset was treated as a discovery cohort. Every repertoire in the discovery cohort had been generated on one and the same sequencing platform. HLA typing included class I and class II loci at four-digit resolution. Typing coverage differed by locus: A, B, C, DRB1 and DQB1 were typed in about 620-630 donors, DQA1 in about 500, DPA1 in 600 to 610, and DPB1 in 400 to 480. Because of strong linkage in the cohort, roughly 5 DR-DQ haplotypes were treated as single units for association and clustering. Among several hundred genotyped donors of the cohort, an average of around 250,000 unique TCR beta nucleotide sequences was sequenced per donor, of which about 19% were non-productive.

Libraries were made using the immunoSEQ multiplex PCR assay. For the multiplex PCR, a mixture combining 60 forward primers for TCR Vbeta segments and 13 reverse primers for TCR Jbeta segments was used. Amplification of the CDR3 region of rearranged TCR beta genes was performed with a multiplex PCR assay on genomic DNA. Amplified TCR beta libraries were sequenced as 87-base-pair reads on the Illumina HiSeq System. Per the source publication's procedure: A later analysis tallied 75 million to 95 million unique TCR beta chains across the 640 or so repertoires, and around 12 million of those chains were shared by two or more donors. To remove PCR and sequencing errors, raw reads were error-corrected and collapsed into unique sequences using a nearest-neighbor algorithm that merged closely related sequences. V, D and J gene segments were assigned by aligning CDR3 sequences to IMGT reference sequences. For a sequence to be retained, a match of at least six nucleotides was required to both a V gene segment and a J gene segment. Rearrangements were classified as productive when the CDR3 lacked stop codons and remained in frame with V and J, and all other rearrangements were classified as non-productive. CDR3 was defined according to IMGT convention as the region running from the second conserved V-encoded cysteine to the conserved J-encoded phenylalanine. Sequences without an unambiguous match to a single V gene segment were excluded from the earlier analysis of approximately 600 of the donors. An earlier analysis of just under 600 of the donors called V segments functional above 56.7% productive rearrangements and segregating when the between-donor standard deviation exceeded 5%. A statistical classification framework was built for diagnosing cytomegalovirus status from the catalog of TCR beta chain sequences. In a later analysis, TCR nucleotide sequences were compared against IMGT/GENE-DB human TR gene sequences so that V and J genes could be assigned. The TCRdist pipeline was used in a later analysis to assign CDR3 sequences and most-parsimonious VDJ recombination scenarios. In a later analysis, every TCR beta chain was defined by the combination of its CDR3 amino acid sequence and its V-gene family, and reads without a unique V-gene family were dropped. To address suspected cross-contamination and a sequencing artifact, a later analysis removed under 600 highly shared, low-generation-probability nucleotide sequences. In a later analysis, a clonal expansion index was calculated for each public chain from normalized within-repertoire ranks of inferred template counts. In a later analysis, generation probabilities were computed with a VDJ recombination model fitted to out-of-frame rearrangements, and the resulting probabilities were checked against IGoR. Hypergeometric tests were used in a later analysis to score TCR-TCR, TCR-HLA and TCR-CMV co-occurrence, with a repertoire-size bias correction applied to the TCR pairs. In a later analysis, false discovery rates were estimated by permuting HLA or CMV assignments 20 times. In a later analysis, co-occurring TCRs were grouped using DBSCAN, with TCRdist sequence similarity added in when clustering inside HLA-allele-positive subsets. Co-occurrence clustering excluded repertoires with fewer than 30,000 or more than 120,000 public chains, plus five with anomalous nucleotide sharing. The clones in this table, taken by TCRdb from immuneACCESS, are in-frame only. Not every clone is retained; where verified, under half of the shortfall comes from an unresolved V gene, and the cause of the rest is unknown. The D gene and trimming were derived from the DNA, and the V and J assignments and clone size from that table. The table held for this sample gives roughly 46,000 clones. Approximately 1.1% of the sample rests with the top ten.

From a lookup of the germline V gene (reference sequence), CDR1 and CDR2 are MNHNY and SVGAGI. V loses 0 bases of germline sequence and J loses 5 bases, and the interval between the two ends is 8 bases. The CDR3 contains 13 residues, cysteine and phenylalanine counted. Only CDR3 DNA remains: 39 bases, in frame from the first base. On this clone itself: Its antigen is not yet known.

What the authors observed across the whole study: A further reported finding was that TCR beta sequences accurately predicted the HLA-A and HLA-B alleles for most subjects in the first cohort. Compared with the 666-donor mean, donors in an Asian-associated ancestry cluster had fewer N-insertions in productive TCRs, according to a later genetic analysis. Correlated functional status among segregating V segments might be attributable to linkage disequilibrium, but an unknown experimental factor could not be ruled out. At a false discovery rate of 0.05, a later analysis linked around 15,000 TCR beta sequences to specific HLA alleles. Because HLA typing was missing for some donors at each locus, association tests included only the typed subset. According to a later analysis, TCR association rates differed among HLA loci, with DRB1 alleles showing the most associated TCRs and HLA-C alleles showing the fewest. When HLA alleles, especially DR and DQ, strongly co-occurred, attributing TCR associations to individual alleles was difficult. In a later analysis, HLA-associated TCR beta chains were found to be more clonally expanded and to have lower generation probabilities than equally common non-associated chains. A later genetic analysis associated a missense DCLRE1C variant with V-gene and J-gene trimming of TCR beta chains, and an independent cohort replicated the association. Immune exposure information for the cohort was limited to CMV serostatus. The sequencing pipeline was judged likely to have produced a cluster of highly shared sequence variants as a technical artifact. Most TCR sequences were seen in very few donors, while some public TCRs were found in many individuals. This cohort had only TCR beta chains sequenced, and the lack of alpha or paired-chain data limited which features could be detected. The classifier was reported to diagnose cytomegalovirus status with high specificity and sensitivity in both the original and validation cohorts. The study listed around 160 TCR beta chains as associated with cytomegalovirus. In an earlier analysis of around 500 of the donors, most TCR beta V segments appeared in productive rearrangements about 90% or about 30% of the time, broadly matching IMGT annotations. The earlier analysis of nearly 600 of the donors excluded roughly 16 rarely observed V segments, including chromosome 9 orphons, because counts were too low. Presence/absence analyses assumed roughly uniform sequencing depth across donors, an assumption that may not hold. According to a later analysis, most CMV-associated TCR beta chains appeared to be HLA-restricted, and the HLA associations seemed to be driven largely by CMV exposure. Because the 87-base-pair reads could not distinguish some IMGT-functional V segments, including TRBV6-2 and TRBV6-3, those segments were excluded. It was suggested by the authors that the approach could potentially be generalized to other disease states and immunological phenotypes. A later analysis reported that several top co-occurrence clusters appeared linked to parvovirus B19, influenza, CMV and Epstein-Barr virus. In vitro tests confirmed that three of the cytomegalovirus-associated TCR beta chains recognize cytomegalovirus antigens.

The cohort comprised under 700 healthy bone marrow donors. Cohort members were all nominally healthy when sampled, although unrecorded immune exposures were likely present. The donor tested CMV seronegative, placing the donor among the 352 seronegative members of the cohort. Every donor gave a peripheral blood sample, and the peripheral blood mononuclear cells from that sample were used for TCR beta sequencing. Genomic DNA was extracted from the blood cell samples with the Qiagen DNeasy Blood Extraction Kit. The receptor comes from a woman aged 40 to 50 in good health and CMV-seronegative. The V and J segments used are TRBV6-6 and TRBJ2-7; TRBD1 is a weak D gene call, 5 bases matching. The sample taken for sequencing was PBMCs. The DNA sequence follows: TGTGCCAGCAGTTACTCCCAGGGTAACGAGCAGTACTTC. It translates to CASSYSQGNEQYF.